One and the same sample provided the 27 T cell receptor beta chains below, sequenced in a study of blood T cells in healthy people across ages (dated by TCRdb to the mid-2010s). Libraries were prepared through 5' RACE. A second PCR of roughly 6 to 11 cycles was run with a J-beta primer mix and a sample-barcoded 5' primer. TCRdb reprocessing: public reads trimmed at Q25 with fastp, clones called with MiXCR, in-frame beta chains kept. Rows with a matching CDR3 protein are joined into one entry that keeps the most common DNA and genes. Across this sample there are 1,800,000 or so distinct CDR3 sequences, with roughly two fifths seen only once. Roughly 23% of the sample goes to the ten largest clones. The sample was blood. Receptors were obtained from a human donor in good health.

This clonotype was picked up a small number of times. The gene calls are TRBV7-2 and TRBJ2-1; no reliable D call. V lost 1 base to trimming and J lost 2 bases, with 9 bases between them. Germline V gene sequence: CDR1 SGHTA, CDR2 FQGNSA. This CDR3 is built from 15 residues. The CDR3: CASSLGTTTYNEQFF. The CDR3, as DNA: TGTGCCAGCAGCTTAGGAACGACGACCTACAATGAGCAGTTCTTC.

This clonotype occurred a few times. The V gene is TRBV6-5, the J gene TRBJ1-1; 8 positions agree with TRBD1. The CDR3 covers 15 residues. V gave up 5 bases and J gave up 5 bases; unmatched junction bases: 10. Per the germline V gene, CDR1 is MNHEY and CDR2 is SVGAGI. CDR3 protein: CASSDLFRGRTEAFF. In DNA form, the CDR3 reads TGTGCCAGCAGTGACCTATTCAGGGGGCGGACTGAAGCTTTCTTT.

This clonotype was seen more than once but under ten times. The chain joins TRBV12-3 or TRBV12-4 to TRBJ1-2, with 9 bases identical to TRBD1. The J segment lost 6 bases and the V segment lost 5 bases, leaving 7 bases of the junction unmatched. The CDR3 covers 14 residues. CDR3 protein: CASSHSDRGNGYTF. DNA for the CDR3: TGTGCCAGCAGTCACTCCGACAGGGGGAATGGCTACACCTTC.

The chain recombines TRBV6-2 or TRBV6-3 with TRBJ1-2; the D is unclear. Germline CDR1 reads MNHEY; CDR2 reads SVGEGT. The CDR3 runs 12 residues. Trimming cost V 2 bases and J 8 bases, with 9 bases left between them. The CDR3 protein is CASSYPTQGYTF. The DNA of the CDR3 is TGTGCCAGCAGTTACCCCACCCAAGGCTACACCTTC.

The table lists this clonotype with many counts. One end of the junction does not line up with germline, which may come from a read error. The chain is built from TRBV5-1 and TRBJ1-5; 12 bases are a match to TRBD1. The CDR3 has 14 residues. Germline values: CDR1 SGHRS, CDR2 YFSETQ. The CDR3 region is CASSLGTGGQPQHF. In DNA form, the CDR3 reads TGTGCCAGCAGCTTAGGGACAGGGGGCCAGCCCCAGCATTTT.

This clonotype was counted a few times. CDR3 sequence reads: CASSLYRAPYNEQFF. Written as DNA, the CDR3 is TGTGCCAGCAGCCTTTACAGGGCCCCCTACAATGAGCAGTTCTTC. This chain connects TRBV5-6 to TRBJ2-1; D may be TRBD1 (6 bases). The CDR3 covers 15 residues. The germline V and J ends were trimmed by 4 bases and 2 bases, with 13 bases remaining between them. Germline CDR1 reads SGHDT; CDR2 reads YYEEEE.

In this sample, this clonotype turned up a few times. The rearrangement links TRBV5-1 to TRBJ2-7, with 8 bases that match TRBD2. CDR1 is SGHRS and CDR2 is YFSETQ in the germline V gene. The CDR3 has 15 residues. V gave up 4 bases and J gave up 6 bases; unmatched junction bases: 12. This chain's CDR3 is CASSPTHITSGEQYF. CDR3 bases: TGCGCCAGCAGCCCCACACACATAACTAGCGGCGAGCAGTACTTC.

A few counts support this clonotype. The J gene is TRBJ2-5, the V gene TRBV25-1, with a tentative D call TRBD1 (5 bases). CDR1 is MGHDK, CDR2 SYGVNS, per germline. The CDR3 extends over 14 amino acids. V was trimmed by 4 bases and J by 5 bases, leaving 14 bases between them. The CDR3 DNA follows: TGTGCCAGCAGTGCTGGTAAGGGGCGGGAGACCCAGTACTTC. Translated, it gives CASSAGKGRETQYF.

This chain links TRBV12-3 or TRBV12-4 with TRBJ2-7, with D possibly TRBD2 on 5 matching bases. With 1 base removed from V and 6 bases from J, the gap between germline ends came to 13 bases. The CDR3 is 14 residues long. CDR3 sequence: CASSLGLPAGEQYF. CDR3 coding DNA: TGTGCCAGCAGTTTAGGACTACCGGCAGGCGAGCAGTACTTC.

This clonotype was recorded a few times. The chain has TRBV5-1 and TRBJ2-7; no clear D gene. V shed 4 bases and J shed 1 base, with 9 bases lying between them. This CDR3 has 13 residues. The germline V gene has CDR1 SGHRS and CDR2 YFSETQ. CDR3 in amino acids: CASSQEISYEQYF. In nucleotides, the CDR3 is TGCGCCAGCAGCCAGGAGATATCCTACGAGCAGTACTTC.

The table lists this clonotype with a few counts. This rearrangement joins TRBV20-1 to TRBJ2-3, with D uncertain. V was pared by 6 bases and J by 2 bases, with 15 bases between. This CDR3 is 14 amino acids long. CDR1 and CDR2 (germline): DFQATT, SNEGSKA (reference sequence). The CDR3 DNA is TGCAGTGCACAGACACGTCGGAACACAGATACGCAGTATTTT. Amino acid sequence: CSAQTRRNTDTQYF.

In DNA, the CDR3 is TGTGCCAGTAGTATCCGGACAGGGCTCGTCAATGAGCAGTTCTTC. Translation: CASSIRTGLVNEQFF. The genes are TRBV19 and TRBJ2-1; 8 bases are a match to TRBD1. From germline, CDR1 is LNHDA and CDR2 SQIVND (reference sequence). The trim removed 3 bases at V and 6 bases at J, leaving 7 bases unmatched. The CDR3 has 15 amino acids. Full variable domain (rest looked up from reference TRBV19 and TRBJ2-1): DGGITQSPKYLFRKEGQNVTLSCEQNLNHDAMYWYRQDPGQGLRLIYYSQIVNDFQKGDIAEGYSVSREKKESFPLTVTSAQKNPTAFYLCASSIRTGLVNEQFFGPGTRLTVL.

This clonotype was counted ten times or more. The rearrangement joins TRBV6-1 to TRBJ1-5, with D uncertain. Germline lookup yields CDR1 MNHNS and CDR2 SASEGT. Trimming cost V 9 bases and J 3 bases, with 15 bases left between them. This CDR3 contains 14 residues. The CDR3 protein is CASDLTEFNQPQHF. In DNA form, the CDR3 reads TGTGCCAGTGACTTGACGGAATTCAATCAGCCCCAGCATTTT.

This clonotype has just a few counts. The V and J genes are TRBV10-3 and TRBJ2-3; D is perhaps TRBD1 or TRBD2 (5 bases each). The CDR3 consists of 14 residues. CDR1 ENHRY and CDR2 SYGVKD come from the germline V gene. V gave up 3 bases and J gave up 8 bases, with 15 bases separating them. CDR3 sequence (DNA): TGTGCCATCAGTGATGGGACCAATTCGGGTACGCAGTATTTT. This gives the protein CAISDGTNSGTQYF.

This chain links TRBV7-9 with TRBJ2-3; 11 bases align to TRBD1. Germline CDR1 and CDR2: SEHNR and FQNEAQ (reference sequence). The junction had 12 bases not matched to a gene; V was cut back by 5 bases and J by 8 bases. The CDR3 is made up of 16 amino acids. The CDR3 sequence is CASSPPGTGGWGTQYF. CDR3 DNA: TGTGCCAGCAGCCCCCCCGGGACAGGGGGATGGGGTACGCAGTATTTT.

This clonotype was seen only a few times. A single base separates this from a much larger clone, so it may be a read error. The CDR3 loop is CASSTGFYEQYF. CDR3 nucleotide sequence: TGTGCCAGCAGTACAGGGTTCTACGAGCAGTACTTC. This chain uses TRBV2 with TRBJ2-7; a possible D gene is TRBD1 (6 bases). Germline V lookup: CDR1 SNHLY, CDR2 FYNNEI. The V end lost 5 bases, the J end lost 3 bases, and 8 bases lay between the germline ends. This CDR3 has 12 residues.

This clonotype occurred once. A much more abundant neighbour one base away suggests this may be a read error. The chain uses TRBV29-1 and TRBJ2-1, with 9 positions matching TRBD2. The CDR3 extends over 12 amino acids. Germline CDR1 reads SQVTM; CDR2 reads ANQGSEA. Unmatched junction bases numbered 10, after V lost 6 bases and J lost 13 bases. The DNA of the CDR3 is TGCAGCGTCCAGACTAGCGGAGAGACCCAGTTCTTC. As protein: CSVQTSGETQFF.

The chain recombines TRBV5-6 with TRBJ2-6, with D perhaps matching TRBD1 (8 bases). In germline, CDR1 is SGHDT, CDR2 YYEEEE. The CDR3 loop spans 16 amino acids. The V end was cut by 0 bases, the J end by 3 bases, with 10 bases between. In DNA, the CDR3 is TGTGCCAGCAGCTTGGACAGGGGGGGTGGGGCCAACGTCCTGACTTTC. This sequence encodes CASSLDRGGGANVLTF.

This chain joins TRBV3-1 and TRBJ2-7; weak D call: TRBD1 (6 bases). V shed 7 bases and J shed 3 bases, with 13 bases lying between them. The CDR3 sequence is 13 residues long. Per the germline V gene, CDR1 is LGHDT and CDR2 is YNNKEL (reference sequence). The CDR3 protein is CASKSGAGYEQYF. Written as DNA, the CDR3 is TGTGCCAGCAAATCAGGGGCGGGCTACGAGCAGTACTTC.

The chain joins TRBV2 to TRBJ2-5, with D possibly matching TRBD1 (6 bases). Trimming removed 7 bases at V and 3 bases at J, with 18 bases between. This CDR3 is 15 amino acids long. Per the germline V gene, CDR1 is SNHLY and CDR2 is FYNNEI. CDR3: CASTYLRGNEETQYF. The CDR3 bases are TGTGCCAGCACCTACCTCAGGGGTAACGAAGAGACCCAGTACTTC.

The rearrangement uses TRBV7-2 and TRBJ1-5; no clear D. Looked up from germline, CDR1 is SGHTA and CDR2 is FQGNSA. This CDR3 has 12 residues. V shed 6 bases and J shed 7 bases, with 10 bases lying between them. The DNA for the CDR3 is TGTGCCAGCAGTCCGCCGGCACAGCCCCAGCATTTT. Translation: CASSPPAQPQHF. Supplemented by reference TRBV7-2 and TRBJ1-5, the full variable domain reads GAGVSQSPSNKVTEKGKDVELRCDPISGHTALYWYRQSLGQGLEFLIYFQGNSAPDKSGLPSDRFSAERTGGSVSTLTIQRTQQEDSAVYLCASSPPAQPQHFGDGTRLSIL.

The chain combines TRBV7-9 with TRBJ2-3; D perhaps matches TRBD2 (5 bases). V was cut by 5 bases and J by 0 bases, with 12 bases left in between. Germline assignment: CDR1 SEHNR and CDR2 FQNEAQ (reference sequence). The CDR3 extends over 15 amino acids. The CDR3 bases are TGTGCCAGCAGCCCTCGAGGGATCAGCACAGATACGCAGTATTTT. It encodes CASSPRGISTDTQYF.

The table lists this clonotype with a few counts. The gene calls are TRBV29-1 and TRBJ1-4; D is unclear. Trimming removed 6 bases from V and 13 bases from J, with 15 bases in between. In germline, CDR1 is SQVTM, CDR2 ANQGSEA. The CDR3 has 11 residues. CDR3 sequence: CSVTTRGGLFF. For the CDR3, the DNA is TGCAGCGTAACTACGCGGGGTGGACTGTTTTTT.

This clonotype has a handful of counts. J is TRBJ2-5 and V is TRBV30, with D tentatively TRBD1 (5 bases). V shed 4 bases and J shed 5 bases, with 17 bases lying between them. Per the germline V gene, CDR1 is GTSNPN and CDR2 is SVGIG (reference sequence). The CDR3 consists of 14 residues. The CDR3 reads CAWKGGNRRETQYF. CDR3 DNA sequence: TGTGCCTGGAAAGGTGGGAACAGGCGGGAGACCCAGTACTTC.

This clonotype was observed a handful of times. A read error may account for a junction end that differs from germline. The chain carries TRBV11-2 and TRBJ2-6; tentatively, D is TRBD1 or TRBD2 (5 bases each). This CDR3 contains 17 residues. The germline V gene encodes CDR1 SGHAT and CDR2 FQNNGV. Here the CDR3 reads CASRLLRSASGANVRTF. CDR3 coding DNA: TGTGCCAGCAGGCTACTCAGGTCAGCGTCCGGGGCCAACGTCCGGACTTTC.

The rearrangement links TRBV5-1 to TRBJ2-3; D gene unclear. CDR1 and CDR2 from the germline V gene are SGHRS and YFSETQ. V dropped 4 bases and J dropped 2 bases, with 14 bases sitting between them. The CDR3 covers 15 residues. The CDR3 reads CASSELAEPTDTQYF. CDR3 nucleotide sequence: TGCGCCAGCAGCGAACTGGCTGAGCCCACAGATACGCAGTATTTT.

The chain recombines TRBV15 with TRBJ1-4; D unresolved. Germline V gives CDR1 LNHNV, CDR2 YYDKDF (reference sequence). The CDR3 consists of 13 residues. Trimming took off 0 bases at V and 13 bases at J, with 12 bases between the two ends. The CDR3 DNA reads TGTGCCACCAGCAGAGATGTGATAGGAAGACTGTTTTTT. Protein: CATSRDVIGRLFF.